These T cell receptor beta chains were read from a single sample in a study of T cell responses to AZD1222 COVID-19 vaccine. Clones were sequenced by immunoSEQ multiplex PCR, and TCRdb holds only the in-frame ones, with some missing. The data show 90,000 to 130,000 clones, approximately 89% seen once. The sequences come from peripheral blood, collected on day 0 of MenACWY control vaccination. All receptors derive from an adult in good health. The CDR3 runs from the conserved cysteine through the conserved F or W. The order of the fields is J gene, D gene, V gene, clone size, CDR3 protein, CDR3 DNA. The D gene is left open where the match is weak. Rows give clone size only sometimes, using once, few, many, or a class for an expanded clone.

J: TRBJ1-2; D: .; V: TRBV11-2; size: .; CDR3: CASSLGHLGAYGYTF; DNA: TGTGCCAGCAGCCTGGGACACCTAGGGGCCTATGGCTACACCTTC
J: TRBJ1-1; D: .; V: TRBV5-1; size: .; CDR3: CASSPDGNTEAFF; DNA: TGCGCCAGCAGCCCGGACGGGAACACTGAAGCTTTCTTT
J: TRBJ1-4; D: .; V: TRBV9; size: .; CDR3: CASSVGGSSNEKLFF; DNA: TGTGCCAGCAGCGTAGGGGGCTCCTCTAATGAAAAACTGTTTTTT
J: TRBJ2-7; D: .; V: TRBV19; size: .; CDR3: CASSIVGVSYEQYF; DNA: TGTGCCAGTAGTATTGTAGGGGTCTCCTACGAGCAGTACTTC
J: TRBJ2-7; D: .; V: TRBV4-3; size: once; CDR3: CASSQGLRRGHGFGYEQYF; DNA: TGCGCCAGCAGCCAAGGACTGAGGCGCGGGCATGGGTTCGGCTACGAGCAGTACTTC
J: TRBJ1-4; D: .; V: TRBV18; size: once; CDR3: CASSPGGTEEKLFF; DNA: TGTGCCAGCTCACCAGGGGGAACAGAGGAAAAACTGTTTTTT
J: TRBJ2-2; D: .; V: TRBV30; size: .; CDR3: CAWRAGGANTGELFF; DNA: TGTGCCTGGAGAGCCGGGGGCGCGAACACCGGGGAGCTGTTTTTT
J: TRBJ1-4; D: .; V: TRBV2; size: .; CDR3: CASSPGGAGEKLFF; DNA: TGTGCCAGCAGCCCCGGGGGGGCCGGCGAAAAACTGTTTTTT
J: TRBJ1-1; D: TRBD1; V: TRBV28; size: .; CDR3: CASSSPGTVNTEAFF; DNA: TGTGCCAGCAGTTCCCCCGGGACAGTGAACACTGAAGCTTTCTTT
J: TRBJ1-1; D: .; V: TRBV6-5; size: .; CDR3: CASSYSRVTEAFF; DNA: TGTGCCAGCAGTTACTCGAGGGTCACTGAAGCTTTCTTT
J: TRBJ1-2; D: .; V: TRBV25-1; size: .; CDR3: CASSESGYGYTF; DNA: TGTGCCAGCAGTGAATCAGGGTATGGCTACACCTTC
J: TRBJ2-5; D: TRBD2; V: TRBV12-5; size: .; CDR3: CASGLGAGGAETQYF; DNA: TGTGCTAGTGGTTTGGGAGCGGGGGGGGCGGAGACCCAGTACTTC
J: TRBJ1-1; D: .; V: TRBV19; size: .; CDR3: CASRVLTGGNTEAFF; DNA: TGTGCCAGTAGGGTCCTCACTGGAGGGAACACTGAAGCTTTCTTT
J: TRBJ1-4; D: TRBD1; V: TRBV11-1; size: .; CDR3: CASSLGTGVEKLFF; DNA: TGTGCCAGCAGCTTGGGGACAGGGGTTGAAAAACTGTTTTTT
J: TRBJ1-6; D: TRBD1; V: TRBV6-2/TRBV6-3; size: .; CDR3: CASSYGTGGNSPLHF; DNA: TGTGCCAGCAGTTACGGGACAGGGGGAAATTCACCCCTCCACTTT
J: TRBJ1-1; D: .; V: TRBV4-1; size: .; CDR3: CASSQDQSNTEAFF; DNA: TGCGCCAGCAGCCAAGACCAGTCAAACACTGAAGCTTTCTTT
J: TRBJ2-7; D: .; V: TRBV10-3; size: .; CDR3: CAISESRAGSGEQYF; DNA: TGTGCCATCAGTGAGTCTCGGGCGGGGTCGGGAGAGCAGTACTTC
J: TRBJ2-7; D: .; V: TRBV11-2; size: .; CDR3: CASKGLGNHEQYF; DNA: TGTGCCAGCAAGGGTCTAGGGAACCACGAGCAGTACTTC
J: TRBJ1-2; D: TRBD1; V: TRBV18; size: .; CDR3: CASSPMGQNYGYTF; DNA: TGTGCCAGCTCACCAATGGGACAGAACTATGGCTACACCTTC
J: TRBJ2-1; D: .; V: TRBV30; size: .; CDR3: CAWSPKRGPKNEQFF; DNA: TGTGCCTGGAGTCCCAAGAGGGGCCCCAAAAATGAGCAGTTCTTC
J: TRBJ2-7; D: TRBD2; V: TRBV6-5; size: .; CDR3: CASSPQSGSSYEQYF; DNA: TGTGCCAGCAGCCCCCAAAGCGGGAGCTCCTACGAGCAGTACTTC
J: TRBJ1-2; D: TRBD1; V: TRBV19; size: few; CDR3: CASTGTGGSDGYTF; DNA: TGTGCCAGCACCGGGACAGGGGGCTCGGATGGCTACACCTTC
J: TRBJ2-1; D: TRBD2; V: TRBV4-2; size: .; CDR3: CASSQAGLAPDEQFF; DNA: TGTGCCAGCAGCCAAGCAGGACTAGCGCCGGATGAGCAGTTCTTC
J: TRBJ2-7; D: TRBD1; V: TRBV6-5; size: .; CDR3: CASSYSQGAQEQYF; DNA: TGTGCCAGCAGTTACTCCCAGGGGGCTCAGGAGCAGTACTTC
J: TRBJ2-3; D: TRBD2; V: TRBV5-4; size: .; CDR3: CASSLRREAGGRTDTQYF; DNA: TGTGCCAGCAGCTTGCGGAGGGAAGCGGGGGGCCGCACAGATACGCAGTATTTT
J: TRBJ1-5; D: .; V: TRBV9; size: .; CDR3: CASSPTGGSNQPQHF; DNA: TGTGCCAGCAGCCCAACCGGGGGTAGCAATCAGCCCCAGCATTTT
J: TRBJ2-3; D: TRBD1; V: TRBV18; size: .; CDR3: CASSPADGQGQYF; DNA: TGTGCCAGCTCACCAGCTGATGGACAGGGGCAGTATTTT
J: TRBJ1-1; D: .; V: TRBV24-1; size: .; CDR3: CATSGPRGATEAFF; DNA: TGTGCCACCAGTGGGCCTAGGGGGGCCACTGAAGCTTTCTTT
J: TRBJ1-2; D: .; V: TRBV4-2; size: .; CDR3: CASSRPPGNYGYTF; DNA: TGTGCCAGCAGCCGCCCGCCAGGGAACTATGGCTACACCTTC
J: TRBJ1-2; D: .; V: TRBV21-1; size: once; CDR3: CASSKRPYGYTF; DNA: TGTGCCAGCAGCAAAAGACCATATGGCTACACCTTC
J: TRBJ2-2; D: .; V: TRBV3-1/TRBV3-2; size: once; CDR3: CASSHPLAGNTGELFF; DNA: TGTGCCAGCAGCCACCCACTAGCTGGGAACACCGGGGAGCTGTTTTTT
J: TRBJ2-3; D: TRBD2; V: TRBV7-2; size: .; CDR3: CASSPAGGGSTDTQYF; DNA: TGTGCCAGCAGCCCGGCGGGGGGTGGTAGCACAGATACGCAGTATTTT
J: TRBJ2-7; D: TRBD1; V: TRBV9; size: .; CDR3: CASSLTTGLGTYEQYF; DNA: TGTGCCAGCAGCCTAACGACAGGGTTGGGAACCTACGAGCAGTACTTC
J: TRBJ2-2; D: .; V: TRBV9; size: .; CDR3: CASSPGGHNTGELFF; DNA: TGTGCCAGCAGCCCCGGCGGACATAACACCGGGGAGCTGTTTTTT
J: TRBJ1-4; D: .; V: TRBV18; size: once; CDR3: CASSPAGGNEKLFF; DNA: TGTGCCAGCTCACCTGCCGGGGGTAACGAAAAACTGTTTTTT
J: TRBJ2-3; D: TRBD2; V: TRBV5-6; size: .; CDR3: CASSSLLATSTDTQYF; DNA: TGTGCCAGCAGCTCCTTACTAGCGACTAGCACAGATACGCAGTATTTT
J: TRBJ1-3; D: .; V: TRBV6-5; size: .; CDR3: CASRAWTLPGNTIYF; DNA: TGTGCCAGCAGGGCCTGGACTCTCCCGGGAAACACCATATATTTT
J: TRBJ2-5; D: .; V: TRBV5-1; size: .; CDR3: CASSSSGSETQYF; DNA: TGCGCCAGCAGCTCGAGTGGGAGCGAGACCCAGTACTTC
J: TRBJ2-1; D: .; V: TRBV4-1; size: few; CDR3: CASSPGGLRYNEQFF; DNA: TGCGCCAGCAGCCCCGGGGGCCTTAGATACAATGAGCAGTTCTTC
J: TRBJ2-2; D: TRBD1; V: TRBV9; size: medium-sized; CDR3: CASSVLDRGRTGELFF; DNA: TGTGCCAGCAGCGTCCTAGACAGGGGAAGGACCGGGGAGCTGTTTTTT
J: TRBJ1-2; D: .; V: TRBV10-3; size: .; CDR3: CAIRTGSGYTF; DNA: TGTGCCATCAGAACAGGGTCTGGCTACACCTTC